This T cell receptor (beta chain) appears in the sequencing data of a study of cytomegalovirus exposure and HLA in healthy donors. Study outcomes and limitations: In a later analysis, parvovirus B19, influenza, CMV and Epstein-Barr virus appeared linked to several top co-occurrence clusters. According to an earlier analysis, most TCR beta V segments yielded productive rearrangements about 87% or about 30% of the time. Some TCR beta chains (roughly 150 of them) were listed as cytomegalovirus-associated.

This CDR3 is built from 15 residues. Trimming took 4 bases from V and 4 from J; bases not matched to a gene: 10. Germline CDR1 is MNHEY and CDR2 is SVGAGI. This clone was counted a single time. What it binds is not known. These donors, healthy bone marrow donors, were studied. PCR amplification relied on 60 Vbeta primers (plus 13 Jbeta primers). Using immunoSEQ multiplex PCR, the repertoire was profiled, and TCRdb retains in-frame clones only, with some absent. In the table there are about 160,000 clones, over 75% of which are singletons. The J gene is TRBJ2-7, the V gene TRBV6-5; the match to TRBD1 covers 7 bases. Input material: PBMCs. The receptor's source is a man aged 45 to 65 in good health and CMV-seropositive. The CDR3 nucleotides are TGTGCCAGCAGTTCTCCTGGGACAGCTGGATACGAGCAGTACTTC. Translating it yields CASSSPGTAGYEQYF.